The rows below give T cell receptor beta chains drawn from one sample of a study of T cell changes during pregnancy in multiple sclerosis. Here immunoSEQ multiplex PCR was the method, and the copy in TCRdb shows in-frame clones only, minus some. The sample comprises about 76,000 clones, 93% of which are singletons, and 2.5% to 3% rests with the top ten. The sample was peripheral blood, taken in the second trimester of pregnancy. These receptors were collected from a female donor with multiple sclerosis, enrolled in a pregnancy study. CDR3s include the opening cysteine and the closing phenylalanine or tryptophan. The D gene is left open where the match is weak. Clone size, where shown, is once, few, many, or a class for clones that have expanded.

D: -
V: TRBV2
size: -
J: TRBJ2-2
CDR3: CASSEGRGGELFF
DNA: TGTGCCAGCAGTGAGGGCCGGGGCGGGGAGCTGTTTTTT

D: -
V: TRBV5-1
size: -
J: TRBJ2-2
CDR3: CASSLAGEYRNTGELFF
DNA: TGCGCCAGCAGCTTGGCCGGGGAATACCGTAACACCGGGGAGCTGTTTTTT

D: -
V: TRBV7-9
size: once
J: TRBJ1-2
CDR3: CASSLAVGGPNYGYTF
DNA: TGTGCCAGCAGCTTAGCGGTTGGGGGCCCTAACTATGGCTACACCTTC

D: -
V: TRBV2
size: -
J: TRBJ1-1
CDR3: CASSEGSRGGRGETEAFF
DNA: TGTGCCAGCAGTGAAGGTTCTAGAGGGGGTAGGGGTGAAACTGAAGCTTTCTTT

D: -
V: TRBV4-2
size: -
J: TRBJ2-2
CDR3: CASSQEATGELFF
DNA: TGTGCCAGCAGCCAAGAAGCCACCGGGGAGCTGTTTTTT

D: -
V: TRBV9
size: -
J: TRBJ1-1
CDR3: CASSAPDREAFF
DNA: TGTGCCAGCAGCGCGCCTGACCGGGAGGCTTTCTTT

D: -
V: TRBV21-1
size: -
J: TRBJ1-6
CDR3: CASSNLQGARYNSPLHF
DNA: TGTGCCAGCAGCAACCTCCAGGGGGCCCGGTATAATTCACCCCTCCACTTT

D: TRBD1
V: TRBV7-6
size: -
J: TRBJ2-1
CDR3: CASSSPGQGADEQFF
DNA: TGTGCCAGCAGCTCGCCGGGACAGGGGGCAGATGAGCAGTTCTTC

D: -
V: TRBV7-8
size: -
J: TRBJ1-1
CDR3: CASTLRDINTEAFF
DNA: TGTGCCAGCACCCTCCGGGACATAAACACTGAAGCTTTCTTT

D: -
V: TRBV6-6
size: -
J: TRBJ1-5
CDR3: CASSHRVGNQPQHF
DNA: TGTGCCAGCAGTCACAGGGTTGGTAATCAGCCCCAGCATTTT

D: -
V: TRBV4-2
size: -
J: TRBJ1-6
CDR3: CASSQQGGARHSPLHF
DNA: TGTGCCAGCAGCCAACAAGGTGGGGCGCGACATTCACCCCTCCACTTT

D: -
V: TRBV5-1
size: once
J: TRBJ1-1
CDR3: CASRAGANTEAFF
DNA: TGCGCCAGCAGGGCGGGGGCGAACACTGAAGCTTTCTTT

D: TRBD1
V: TRBV6-5
size: -
J: TRBJ2-5
CDR3: CASRRQGGKETQYF
DNA: TGTGCCAGCAGAAGACAGGGGGGAAAAGAGACCCAGTACTTC

D: -
V: TRBV2
size: -
J: TRBJ1-1
CDR3: CASSVGGNTEAFF
DNA: TGTGCCAGCAGTGTAGGCGGGAACACTGAAGCTTTCTTT

D: -
V: TRBV2
size: -
J: TRBJ1-1
CDR3: CASSGQRRDTEAFF
DNA: TGTGCCAGCAGTGGACAGAGACGGGACACTGAAGCTTTCTTT

D: -
V: TRBV6-1
size: -
J: TRBJ1-2
CDR3: CASSEQAYGYTF
DNA: TGTGCCAGCAGTGAACAGGCCTATGGCTACACCTTC